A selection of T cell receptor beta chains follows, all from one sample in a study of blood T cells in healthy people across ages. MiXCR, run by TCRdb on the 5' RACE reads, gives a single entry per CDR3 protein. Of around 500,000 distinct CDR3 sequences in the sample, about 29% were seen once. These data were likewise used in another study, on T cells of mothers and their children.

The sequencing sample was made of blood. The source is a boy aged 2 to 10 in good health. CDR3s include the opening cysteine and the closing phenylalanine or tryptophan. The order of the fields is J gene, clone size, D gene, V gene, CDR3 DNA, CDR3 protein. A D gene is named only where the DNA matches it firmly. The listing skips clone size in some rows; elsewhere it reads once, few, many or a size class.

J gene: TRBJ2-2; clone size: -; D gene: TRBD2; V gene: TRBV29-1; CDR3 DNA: TGCAGCGCCCGATGGGTAGCGGGAGTCGCGAACACCGGGGAGCTGTTTTTT; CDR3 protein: CSARWVAGVANTGELFF
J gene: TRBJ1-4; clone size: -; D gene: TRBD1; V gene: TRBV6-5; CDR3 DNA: TGTGCCAGCAGTTACCTGGCAGGGGGCACTGAAAAACTGTTTTTT; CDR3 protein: CASSYLAGGTEKLFF
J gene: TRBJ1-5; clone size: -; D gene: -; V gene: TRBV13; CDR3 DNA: TGTGCCAGCAGCTTGGGGCGCGGTAGCAATCAGCCCCAGCATTTT; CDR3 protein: CASSLGRGSNQPQHF
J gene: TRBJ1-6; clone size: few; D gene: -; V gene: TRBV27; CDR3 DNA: TGTGCCAGCAGTTTATCGAGACAAACTCTGAATTCACCCCTCCACTTT; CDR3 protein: CASSLSRQTLNSPLHF
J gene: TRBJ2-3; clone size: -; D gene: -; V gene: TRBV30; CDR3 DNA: TGTGCCTGGAGTGTACAGAATACAGATACGCAGTATTTT; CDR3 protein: CAWSVQNTDTQYF
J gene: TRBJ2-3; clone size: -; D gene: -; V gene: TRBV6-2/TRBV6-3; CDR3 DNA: TGTGCCAGCAGGGCCGCGCGGCTGGCAGATACGCAGTATTTT; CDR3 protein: CASRAARLADTQYF
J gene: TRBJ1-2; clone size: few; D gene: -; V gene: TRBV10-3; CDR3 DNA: TGTGCCATCGGAAAACGTTCTAACTATGGCTACACCTTC; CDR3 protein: CAIGKRSNYGYTF
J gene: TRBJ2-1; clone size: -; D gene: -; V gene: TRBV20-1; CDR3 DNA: TGCAGTGCTAGATGGCGGAGCTCCTACAATGAGCAGTTCTTC; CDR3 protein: CSARWRSSYNEQFF
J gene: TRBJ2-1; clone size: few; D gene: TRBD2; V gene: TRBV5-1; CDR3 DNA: TGCGCCAGCAGCTTGGAGGGTAGCGGGAGATACAATGAGCAGTTCTTC; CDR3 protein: CASSLEGSGRYNEQFF
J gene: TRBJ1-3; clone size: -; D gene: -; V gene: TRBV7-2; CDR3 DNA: TGTGCCAGCAGCCCTACTTGGGTCGTCTCTGGAAACACCATATATTTT; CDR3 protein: CASSPTWVVSGNTIYF
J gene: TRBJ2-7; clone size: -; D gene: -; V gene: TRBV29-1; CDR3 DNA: TGCAGCGTTGAAGGGTTTTTCGGGGACGCATACGAGCAGTACTTC; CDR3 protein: CSVEGFFGDAYEQYF